These 28 T cell receptor beta chains came from one sample sequenced in a study of blood T cells in healthy people across ages. Through a sample-barcoded 5' primer and a J-beta primer mix, a second PCR was run for about 6 to 11 cycles. Each CDR3 protein gets one entry after TCRdb re-called the 5' RACE reads with MiXCR. This repertoire shows 1.5 million to 2 million distinct CDR3 sequences, around 36% found once; its top ten account for roughly 10%. Sequencing was done on a sample of blood. All receptors come from a woman in her 30s in good health.

A few counts support this clonotype. V is TRBV10-3 and J is TRBJ1-6; D unresolved. This CDR3 comprises 13 residues. Germline assignment: CDR1 ENHRY and CDR2 SYGVKD. The V gene lost 7 bases and the J gene lost 10 bases, with 14 bases spanning the gap. The CDR3 region is CAITQALGSPLHF. CDR3 in DNA: TGTGCCATCACGCAGGCCCTTGGATCACCCCTCCACTTT.

This rearrangement joins TRBV24-1 to TRBJ2-1, with D possibly matching TRBD2 (6 bases). The germline CDR1 and CDR2 sequences are KGHDR and SFDVKD. CDR3 length equals 15 residues. Deletions cut 4 bases from V and 5 bases from J, with 14 bases between. CDR3 in amino acids: CATSEEGRKDNEQFF. The CDR3 DNA is TGTGCCACCAGTGAAGAGGGGAGGAAAGACAATGAGCAGTTCTTC.

This clonotype occurred a few times. V gene TRBV30 combines with J gene TRBJ2-3; D may match TRBD1 or TRBD2 (6 bases each). The CDR3 contains 12 residues. The ends were cut back, 3 bases at V and 7 bases at J, with 11 bases in the middle. The germline V gene has CDR1 GTSNPN and CDR2 SVGIG (reference sequence). CDR3 DNA: TGTGCCTGGAGAGGGGGGCAGTATACGCAGTATTTT. Translated: CAWRGGQYTQYF.

The chain recombines TRBV20-1 with TRBJ2-1; a weak D match, TRBD2 (6 bases). V lost 4 bases to trimming and J lost 13 bases, with 29 bases between them. This CDR3 is 16 amino acids long. CDR1 and CDR2 (germline): DFQATT, SNEGSKA (reference sequence). CDR3 protein: CSAMRGGSGYGETQFF. Written as DNA, the CDR3 is TGCAGTGCTATGCGGGGCGGTAGCGGTTACGGAGAGACCCAGTTCTTC.

This clonotype was observed a handful of times. V gene TRBV5-1 combines with J gene TRBJ2-1, with D possibly being TRBD1 (6 bases). The CDR3 runs to 15 residues. CDR1 is SGHRS, CDR2 YFSETQ, per germline. Trimming cost V 4 bases and J 5 bases, with 16 bases left between them. The CDR3 loop is CASSPRGSPDNEQFF. Here the CDR3 DNA reads TGCGCCAGCAGCCCTAGGGGGAGCCCGGACAATGAGCAGTTCTTC.

The chain couples TRBV28 to TRBJ1-1; D uncertain. This CDR3 contains 14 residues. Deletions cut 6 bases from V and 1 base from J, with 12 bases between. Germline V gene sequence: CDR1 MDHEN, CDR2 SYDVKM. Here the CDR3 reads CASSPTLSNTEAFF. CDR3 bases: TGTGCCAGCAGCCCGACTTTATCGAACACTGAAGCTTTCTTT.

The rearrangement joins TRBV2 to TRBJ2-3; 12 bases fit TRBD2. The CDR3 runs to 18 residues. V was pared by 6 bases and J by 2 bases, with 12 bases of the junction left unmatched. CDR1 and CDR2 from the germline V gene are SNHLY and FYNNEI. CDR3 protein: CASSPGLAGRGYTDTQYF. CDR3 in DNA: TGTGCCAGCAGCCCCGGACTAGCGGGGAGAGGGTACACAGATACGCAGTATTTT.

J is TRBJ2-7 and V is TRBV5-1; 12 bases are shared with TRBD2. In germline, CDR1 is SGHRS, CDR2 YFSETQ. With V trimmed by 4 bases and J by 6 bases, 8 bases remained unmatched. The CDR3 loop spans 15 amino acids. The CDR3 nucleotides read TGCGCCAGCAGCCACGGACTAGCGGGAAGGAGCGAGCAGTACTTC. Its protein product is CASSHGLAGRSEQYF.

The DNA for the CDR3 is TGCGCCAGCAGCTTGGCCAAAAGTGGGGGCCGGTCCTACGAGCAGTACTTC. This encodes CASSLAKSGGRSYEQYF. This chain links TRBV5-1 with TRBJ2-7, with TRBD1 as a possible D gene (6 bases). The CDR3 is 17 amino acids. Germline-derived CDR1 and CDR2 are SGHRS and YFSETQ. V shed 0 bases and J shed 1 base, with 17 bases lying between them.

This clonotype occurred once. The J gene is TRBJ1-5, the V gene TRBV15, with D uncertain. V lost 5 bases, J lost 10 bases, and 15 bases lay in between. Germline assignment: CDR1 LNHNV and CDR2 YYDKDF (reference sequence). The CDR3 is made up of 13 amino acids. CDR3 DNA sequence: TGTGCCACCAGCGAGTCCTTCTTCGAACCCCAGCATTTT. Translating gives CATSESFFEPQHF.

V usage is TRBV9 and J usage is TRBJ2-3, with D possibly TRBD2 on 6 matching bases. The CDR3 has 16 amino acids. Per the germline V gene, CDR1 is SGDLS and CDR2 is YYNGEE. With 3 bases removed from V and 4 bases from J, the gap between germline ends came to 18 bases. The CDR3 sequence: CASSAGTAPGADTQYF. In nucleotides, the CDR3 is TGTGCCAGCAGCGCCGGGACCGCCCCGGGGGCAGATACGCAGTATTTT. The full variable domain, rest sourced from reference TRBV9 and TRBJ2-3, is DSGVTQTPKHLITATGQRVTLRCSPRSGDLSVYWYQQSLDQGLQFLIQYYNGEERAKGNILERFSAQQFPDLHSELNLSSLELGDSALYFCASSAGTAPGADTQYFGPGTRLTVL.

The V and J genes are TRBV20-1 and TRBJ2-3; 12 bases agree with TRBD2. Trimming at V came to 5 bases and at J to 2 bases, leaving 17 bases not matched to a gene. This CDR3 has 19 amino acids. Germline CDR1 and CDR2: DFQATT and SNEGSKA (reference sequence). CDR3 DNA sequence: TGCAGTGCTCCTCCAGGACTAGCGGGAAACAGAATAATCACAGATACGCAGTATTTT. This sequence encodes CSAPPGLAGNRIITDTQYF.

The chain uses TRBV12-3 or TRBV12-4 and TRBJ1-4, with a tentative D call TRBD1 (5 bases). Trimming took off 4 bases at V and 4 bases at J, with 13 bases between the two ends. The CDR3 extends over 15 amino acids. CDR3 nucleotides: TGTGCCAGCAGTTCAACAGGCGGGGTTAATGAAAAACTGTTTTTT. Translated, it gives CASSSTGGVNEKLFF.

V and J are TRBV6-1 and TRBJ2-2; 7 bases line up with TRBD1. V shed 5 bases and J 5 bases; nucleotides not matched to a gene: 5. This CDR3 is built from 14 residues. Germline-derived CDR1 and CDR2 are MNHNS and SASEGT. The CDR3 here is CASSSGQRTGELFF. CDR3 DNA: TGTGCCAGCAGTTCGGGACAGAGAACCGGGGAGCTGTTTTTT.

This chain joins TRBV7-9 and TRBJ2-3; 7 positions agree with TRBD2. V was pared by 5 bases and J by 2 bases, with 10 bases of the junction left unmatched. Germline values: CDR1 SEHNR, CDR2 FQNEAQ (reference sequence). The CDR3 is made up of 16 amino acids. The CDR3 here is CASSLLISGLTDTQYF. The DNA for the CDR3 is TGTGCCAGCAGCCTTCTGATTAGCGGGCTCACAGATACGCAGTATTTT.

The sample holds a few counts of this clonotype. The chain uses TRBV5-5 and TRBJ2-1; tentatively, D is TRBD2 (5 bases). The germline V and J ends were trimmed by 3 bases and 9 bases, with 16 bases remaining between them. Germline-derived CDR1 and CDR2 are SGHKS and YYEKEE (reference sequence). The length of the CDR3 is 14 residues. This chain's CDR3 is CASSWGEGFTEQFF. Written as DNA, the CDR3 is TGTGCCAGCAGCTGGGGAGAGGGCTTCACTGAGCAGTTCTTC. Full variable domain (remainder filled in from reference TRBV5-5 and TRBJ2-1): DAGVTQSPTHLIKTRGQQVTLRCSPISGHKSVSWYQQVLGQGPQFIFQYYEKEERGRGNFPDRFSARQFPNYSSELNVNALLLGDSALYLCASSWGEGFTEQFFGPGTRLTVL.

The CDR3 DNA reads TGTGCCATTAAAACAACAGGGACTGAAGCTTTCTTT. Translation: CAIKTTGTEAFF. This chain uses TRBV28 with TRBJ1-1; D is perhaps TRBD1 (6 bases). V was trimmed by 10 bases and J by 5 bases, leaving 14 bases between them. The CDR3 extends over 12 amino acids. CDR1 MDHEN and CDR2 SYDVKM come from the germline V gene.

This clonotype was detected a few times. V gene TRBV5-1 combines with J gene TRBJ2-7, with a tentative D call TRBD2 (5 bases). Germline-derived CDR1 and CDR2 are SGHRS and YFSETQ. V gave up 4 bases and J gave up 5 bases, with 19 bases separating them. The CDR3 contains 15 residues. The DNA of the CDR3 is TGCGCCAGCAGCGGTGGAGGTACGAGGGCCCACGAGCAGTACTTC. Translated: CASSGGGTRAHEQYF.

The chain uses TRBV20-1 and TRBJ2-1; a possible D gene is TRBD2 (6 bases). The J call may be mistaken, given a closer DNA end match to TRBJ2-7. CDR3 length equals 15 residues. Germline V gives CDR1 DFQATT, CDR2 SNEGSKA (reference sequence). The CDR3 DNA is TGCAGTGCTAGATCCCCTAGCGCCCCATACAATGAGCAGTACTTC. It specifies CSARSPSAPYNEQYF.

This clonotype was seen only a few times. One junction end does not reproduce the germline sequence, and a read error may be involved. This chain uses TRBV12-3 or TRBV12-4 with TRBJ2-3; 11 bases line up with TRBD2. The CDR3 spans 16 residues. In nucleotides, the CDR3 is TGTGCCAGCAGTTTTGGTAGCGGGAGGGTGGAAGATGCGCAGTATTTT. Translating gives CASSFGSGRVEDAQYF.

The chain joins TRBV5-5 to TRBJ1-5; unclear D gene. Trimming removed 1 base at V and 7 bases at J, with 12 bases between. CDR3 length: 14 amino acids. Germline V lookup: CDR1 SGHKS, CDR2 YYEKEE (reference sequence). In nucleotides, the CDR3 is TGTGCCAGCAGCTTGAGGAGGGCGTACCAGCCCCAGCATTTT. Translating it yields CASSLRRAYQPQHF.

The chain links TRBV6-6 to TRBJ2-5; 11 nucleotides match TRBD2. The CDR3 covers 16 residues. With V trimmed by 5 bases and J by 3 bases, 8 bases remained unmatched. Germline V gene sequence: CDR1 MNHNY, CDR2 SVGAGI (reference sequence). The CDR3 spells CASSPLAGGFKETQYF. The CDR3 DNA reads as TGTGCCAGCAGTCCCCTAGCGGGGGGATTTAAAGAGACCCAGTACTTC.

This chain uses TRBV2 with TRBJ1-3, with D uncertain. There are 14 residues in the CDR3. CDR1 is SNHLY and CDR2 is FYNNEI in the germline V gene. Trimming shortened V by 4 bases and J by 6 bases, and 13 bases separated the two germline ends. The CDR3 is CASSVLKRANTIYF. The CDR3 DNA reads as TGTGCCAGCAGTGTTTTAAAAAGGGCAAACACCATATATTTT.

The chain combines TRBV7-3 with TRBJ2-1; TRBD1 aligns across 7 bases. CDR1 and CDR2 from the germline V gene are SGHTA and FQGTGA. The CDR3 is made up of 16 amino acids. The V and J ends lost 5 bases and 7 bases, in that order; junction bases with no gene match: 14. The CDR3 bases are TGTGCCAGCAGCGCCCTAAGGGGGCAAGAAGGGAATGAGCAGTTCTTC. Protein sequence: CASSALRGQEGNEQFF.

This clonotype occurred many times. The chain has TRBV7-9 and TRBJ2-3; 8 bases match TRBD2. Germline loops: CDR1 SEHNR, CDR2 FQNEAQ (reference sequence). The CDR3 spans 13 residues. The CDR3 bases are TGTGCTTCAACCCACGGGGGGGCAGATACGCAGTATTTT. Translated: CASTHGGADTQYF.

The chain recombines TRBV11-2 with TRBJ2-7; D is perhaps TRBD2 (6 bases). This CDR3 has 15 residues. CDR1 SGHAT and CDR2 FQNNGV come from the germline V gene. V was pared by 1 base and J by 2 bases, with 12 bases between. The CDR3 nucleotides read TGTGCCAGCAGCTTAGGGGACTCCCTGACCTACGAGCAGTACTTC. This sequence encodes CASSLGDSLTYEQYF.

Turning to this clonotype: A junction boundary mismatches the germline segment, possibly from a read error. The V call is TRBV7-9, the J call TRBJ2-7; D might be TRBD1 (6 bases). From germline, CDR1 is SEHNR and CDR2 FQNEAQ (reference sequence). This CDR3 contains 16 residues. The DNA for the CDR3 is TGTGCCGGCAGCTTAGGGGCCAGGGGTAGAATCTACGAGCAGTACTTC. Amino acids: CAGSLGARGRIYEQYF.

The chain uses TRBV6-2 or TRBV6-3 and TRBJ1-2; TRBD1 is a possible D gene (5 bases). The V gene's germline CDR1 is MNHEY and CDR2 SVGEGT. This CDR3 has 14 amino acids. V shed 0 bases and J shed 7 bases, with 12 bases lying between them. As DNA, the CDR3 is TGTGCCAGCAGTTACTCTACCGGGGCAAGTGGCTACACCTTC. It yields the protein CASSYSTGASGYTF.